Each of the 26 T cell receptor beta chains below was sequenced from the same sample in a study of response to subunit inactivated influenza vaccine. Via MiXCR, TCRdb re-called the RT-PCR reads, giving one row per CDR3 protein. The sample lists under 750,000 distinct CDR3 sequences; around 11% were seen once. Source: PBMCs from blood, taken on the day of vaccination. All receptors come from a man between 45 and 60 years old who received an inactivated influenza vaccine.

This clonotype was detected many times. The V call is TRBV5-1, the J call TRBJ2-1; 8 bases agree with TRBD2. Germline V gives CDR1 SGHRS, CDR2 YFSETQ. The CDR3 is 15 amino acids. V dropped 2 bases and J dropped 8; count of bases not matched to a gene: 9. CDR3 DNA: TGCGCCAGCAGCTTTGCCGGGACTAGTTTGGATGAGCAGTTCTTC. Protein product: CASSFAGTSLDEQFF. The entire variable domain, with the rest obtained from reference TRBV5-1 and TRBJ2-1, is as follows: KAGVTQTPRYLIKTRGQQVTLSCSPISGHRSVSWYQQTPGQGLQFLFEYFSETQRNKGNFPGRFSGRQFSNSRSEMNVSTLELGDSALYLCASSFAGTSLDEQFFGPGTRLTVL.

This clonotype came up a few times. The rearrangement links TRBV10-3 to TRBJ2-5; D call uncertain. The CDR3 is 12 residues long. Germline V gene sequence: CDR1 ENHRY, CDR2 SYGVKD. Trimming shortened V by 2 bases and J by 0 bases, and 1 base separated the two germline ends. DNA for the CDR3: TGTGCCATCAGTGAGAACCAAGAGACCCAGTACTTC. Residues: CAISENQETQYF.

This chain joins TRBV5-1 and TRBJ2-5; maybe TRBD2 (5 bases). This CDR3 comprises 15 residues. Deletions cut 1 base from V and 3 bases from J, with 13 bases between. Per germline, CDR1 SGHRS and CDR2 YFSETQ. CDR3 amino acids: CASSLYGEIKETQYF. The CDR3 region has the DNA TGCGCCAGCAGCTTGTACGGGGAGATTAAAGAGACCCAGTACTTC.

This clonotype was counted only a few times. The V and J genes are TRBV12-3 or TRBV12-4 and TRBJ1-5; a weak D match, TRBD1 (6 bases). CDR3 length equals 16 residues. V lost 2 bases, J lost 6 bases, and 17 bases lay in between. CDR3 region: CASSLLGGAPIQPQHF. The DNA for the CDR3 is TGTGCCAGCAGTTTATTGGGGGGCGCCCCGATTCAGCCCCAGCATTTT.

In its sample, this clonotype was seen many times. Relative to the germline gene, one junction end is altered; a read error may explain this. The chain uses TRBV12-3 or TRBV12-4 and TRBJ2-3; D remains unclear. The CDR3 extends over 12 amino acids. CDR3 nucleotides: TGTGCCAGCAGCTTAGCCCCAGATACGCAGTATTTT. Protein sequence: CASSLAPDTQYF.

In this sample, this clonotype turned up a few times. V is TRBV30 and J is TRBJ1-6; possible D gene TRBD1, 5 bases. Per the germline V gene, CDR1 is GTSNPN and CDR2 is SVGIG (reference sequence). The CDR3 has 15 amino acids. V was trimmed by 1 base and J by 3 bases, leaving 10 bases between them. CDR3 sequence reads: CAWSAQGLYNSPLHF. For the CDR3, the DNA is TGTGCCTGGAGTGCGCAGGGCCTCTATAATTCACCCCTCCACTTT. The whole variable domain, remainder taken from reference TRBV30 and TRBJ1-6, is SQTIHQWPATLVQPVGSPLSLECTVEGTSNPNLYWYRQAAGRGLQLLFYSVGIGQISSEVPQNLSASRPQDRQFILSSKKLLLSDSGFYLCAWSAQGLYNSPLHFGNGTRLTVT.

The genes are TRBV9 and TRBJ2-5, with a tentative D call TRBD2 (6 bases). The ends were cut back, 0 bases at V and 6 bases at J, with 21 bases in the middle. CDR3 size: 17 residues. The germline V gene encodes CDR1 SGDLS and CDR2 YYNGEE. The CDR3 bases are TGTGCCAGCAGCGTAGGTAGCGGTTTGATGGCAGCGCAGACCCAGTACTTC. Protein: CASSVGSGLMAAQTQYF.

The V gene is TRBV7-9, the J gene TRBJ2-2; D perhaps matches TRBD2 (6 bases). This CDR3 is built from 17 residues. CDR1 and CDR2 from the germline V gene are SEHNR and FQNEAQ (reference sequence). V was pared by 5 bases and J by 4 bases, with 20 bases between. The CDR3 coding sequence is TGTGCCAGCAGCGGGCGGGGTGTCGGCAGACCCACCGGGGAGCTGTTTTTT. Amino acid sequence: CASSGRGVGRPTGELFF.

The chain recombines TRBV5-1 with TRBJ2-5; TRBD1 matches at 8 bases. V lost 1 base and J lost 4; bases outside the gene matches: 9. The CDR3 length is 16 residues. Germline CDR1 SGHRS, CDR2 YFSETQ. CDR3 sequence (DNA): TGCGCCAGCAGCTTGTTTGCAGGGGGCTTGGGAGAGACCCAGTACTTC. This translates into CASSLFAGGLGETQYF.

The rearrangement links TRBV5-1 to TRBJ2-2; TRBD1 might be the D (5 bases). There are 15 residues in the CDR3. The germline gives CDR1 SGHRS, CDR2 YFSETQ. Trimming removed 1 base at V and 0 bases at J, with 7 bases between. The CDR3 bases are TGCGCCAGCAGCTTGACGACAGCGAACACCGGGGAGCTGTTTTTT. It encodes CASSLTTANTGELFF.

This clonotype was observed a handful of times. V gene TRBV7-9 combines with J gene TRBJ2-1, with D possibly TRBD1 on 6 matching bases. The CDR3 sequence is 15 residues long. The V end lost 1 base, the J end lost 2 bases, and 9 bases lay between the germline ends. In germline, CDR1 is SEHNR, CDR2 FQNEAQ (reference sequence). This CDR3 is CASSLEGVPYNEQFF. CDR3 coding DNA: TGTGCCAGCAGCTTAGAGGGGGTACCCTACAATGAGCAGTTCTTC.

This clonotype was counted between two and nine times. J is TRBJ2-1 and V is TRBV30, with D maybe TRBD2 (5 bases). V lost 4 bases and J lost 0, with 7 bases in between. This CDR3 spans 13 amino acids. Germline V CDR1 and CDR2: GTSNPN, SVGIG (reference sequence). The CDR3, as DNA: TGTGCCTGGACACGGGACTCCTACAATGAGCAGTTCTTC. Its translation is CAWTRDSYNEQFF.

The J gene is TRBJ2-1, the V gene TRBV2; D is undetermined. Between the trimmed V and J ends, which lost 2 bases and 12 bases, there was a span of 14 bases. The germline CDR1 and CDR2 sequences are SNHLY and FYNNEI. The CDR3 totals 13 residues. The CDR3 is CASSERALYVQFF. Here the CDR3 DNA reads TGTGCCAGCAGTGAAAGAGCCCTCTACGTGCAGTTCTTC. Together with reference TRBV2 and TRBJ2-1, the CDR3 gives the full variable domain: EPEVTQTPSHQVTQMGQEVILRCVPISNHLYFYWYRQILGQKVEFLVSFYNNEISEKSEIFDDQFSVERPDGSNFTLKIRSTKLEDSAMYFCASSERALYVQFFGPGTRLTVL.

This chain connects TRBV7-2 to TRBJ1-2; no reliable D call. Per germline, CDR1 SGHTA and CDR2 FQGNSA. The V and J ends lost 0 bases and 9 bases respectively, with 14 bases between them. This CDR3 has 14 amino acids. CDR3 in amino acids: CASSLAIDTGSYTF. In nucleotides, the CDR3 is TGTGCCAGCAGCTTAGCGATCGACACGGGGAGCTACACCTTC.

In its sample, this clonotype was seen many times. CDR3 region: CASSLGGQGDGNTDTQYF. In DNA, the CDR3 is TGTGCCAGCAGCTTAGGCGGACAGGGTGACGGTAACACAGATACGCAGTATTTT. The chain uses TRBV11-2 and TRBJ2-3, with 8 bases fitting TRBD1. CDR1 SGHAT and CDR2 FQNNGV come from the germline V gene. CDR3 size: 18 residues. V dropped 1 base and J dropped 2; count of bases not matched to a gene: 11.

This clonotype was counted between two and nine times. V usage is TRBV10-3 and J usage is TRBJ2-3; the D is unclear. This CDR3 comprises 11 residues. Germline loops: CDR1 ENHRY, CDR2 SYGVKD. The V end was cut by 7 bases, the J end by 5 bases, with 7 bases between. CDR3 amino acids: CAIKRGDTQYF. DNA for the CDR3: TGTGCCATCAAACGAGGAGATACGCAGTATTTT.

This clonotype was seen only a few times. This chain's CDR3 is CASSPPTGTGANVLTF. CDR3 nucleotide sequence: TGTGCCAGCTCACCCCCAACAGGTACTGGGGCCAACGTCCTGACTTTC. This sequence joins TRBV18 and TRBJ2-6, with D possibly being TRBD1 (5 bases). Germline V lookup: CDR1 KGHSH, CDR2 LQKENI. The CDR3 extends over 16 amino acids. V was trimmed by 3 bases and J by 2 bases, leaving 11 bases between them.

The sample holds a few counts of this clonotype. The chain has TRBV10-3 and TRBJ2-2; perhaps D is TRBD1 or TRBD2 (5 bases each). V was shortened by 3 bases and J by 3 bases, with 14 bases between the two germline ends. The germline gives CDR1 ENHRY, CDR2 SYGVKD. The CDR3 runs to 16 residues. CDR3 DNA: TGTGCCATCAGTGATCGGGGCCTGCGGGACACCGGGGAGCTGTTTTTT. This gives the protein CAISDRGLRDTGELFF.

With regard to this clonotype: Germline and junction disagree at one end, which may indicate a read error. The rearrangement links TRBV7-7 to TRBJ2-5; 7 nucleotides match TRBD1. The CDR3 is 14 amino acids. The germline gives CDR1 SSHAT, CDR2 FNYEAQ (reference sequence). The CDR3 DNA reads as TGTGCTAGCAGCCCGGACAGGCTTCAAGAGACCCAGTACTTC. Translated, it gives CASSPDRLQETQYF.

This clonotype has at least ten counts. The chain is built from TRBV28 and TRBJ2-7, with D possibly matching TRBD1 (7 bases). The CDR3 length is 11 residues. V gave up 4 bases and J gave up 13 bases, with 14 bases separating them. The germline V gene encodes CDR1 MDHEN and CDR2 SYDVKM. The CDR3 loop is CASSSRQGGYF. As DNA, the CDR3 is TGTGCCAGCAGTTCCCGACAGGGAGGATACTTC.

This clonotype was seen repeatedly, ten times or more. This chain joins TRBV12-3 or TRBV12-4 and TRBJ2-2; TRBD1 aligns across 7 bases. The CDR3 has 15 residues. The ends lost 6 bases at V and 0 bases at J; junction bases unmatched: 4. The CDR3 is CASRPGTANTGELFF. The CDR3 DNA reads TGTGCCAGCAGGCCCGGGACAGCGAACACCGGGGAGCTGTTTTTT.

Many counts were recorded for this clonotype. The genes are TRBV29-1 and TRBJ2-3; tentatively, D is TRBD2 (5 bases). Germline-derived CDR1 and CDR2 are SQVTM and ANQGSEA. This CDR3 spans 14 amino acids. The V end lost 4 bases, the J end lost 0 bases, and 11 bases lay between the germline ends. The DNA for the CDR3 is TGCAGCGTTGCGTCGGGGATAAGCACAGATACGCAGTATTTT. Translation gives CSVASGISTDTQYF.

This clonotype was picked up a small number of times. The J gene is TRBJ2-5, the V gene TRBV28, with 13 nucleotides matching TRBD2. V lost 4 bases, J lost 3 bases, and 8 bases stayed unmatched. Germline V gene lookup returns CDR1 MDHEN and CDR2 SYDVKM. The CDR3 is 17 amino acids. CDR3 sequence (DNA): TGTGCCAGCAGTTCGGGACTAGCGGGAACAGGGGAAGAGACCCAGTACTTC. It encodes CASSSGLAGTGEETQYF.

This clonotype occurred a few times. V is TRBV29-1 and J is TRBJ2-7; TRBD2 matches at 12 bases. CDR3 length equals 20 residues. The germline V gene has CDR1 SQVTM and CDR2 ANQGSEA. Trimming cost V 6 bases and J 2 bases; bases outside gene matches: 23. The CDR3 DNA reads TGCAGCGTCCAGGGGACAAGACCTGGACTAGCGGGACCCCCTACCTACGAGCAGTACTTC. Translated, it gives CSVQGTRPGLAGPPTYEQYF.

V and J are TRBV27 and TRBJ2-3, with 11 bases identical to TRBD1. Trimming at V came to 3 bases and at J to 4 bases, leaving 12 bases not matched to a gene. The germline CDR1 and CDR2 sequences are MNHEY and SMNVEV (reference sequence). The CDR3 consists of 18 residues. The CDR3: CASSFTRLGQGAADTQYF. The CDR3, as DNA: TGTGCCAGCAGTTTTACCCGACTAGGACAGGGGGCCGCAGATACGCAGTATTTT.

The sample holds many counts of this clonotype. The chain recombines TRBV6-5 with TRBJ2-7, with TRBD2 matching over 7 bases. The V and J ends lost 4 bases and 5 bases, in that order; junction bases with no gene match: 5. The germline V gene has CDR1 MNHEY and CDR2 SVGAGI. The CDR3 sequence is 13 residues long. This chain's CDR3 is CASSLGGDHEQYF. The DNA for the CDR3 is TGTGCCAGCAGTTTGGGAGGGGACCACGAGCAGTACTTC.